The rows below give T cell receptor beta chains drawn from one sample of a study of CD8+ T cells in alopecia areata. Assay: immunoSEQ multiplex PCR; the TCRdb copy retains only in-frame clones and omits some. The table lists 150,000 or so clones, roughly 50% of them singletons. The source material was CD4+ T cells sorted from blood. Receptors originate from a human donor with alopecia areata. CDR3s include the opening cysteine and the closing phenylalanine or tryptophan. The D gene is left open where the match is weak. For some rows the clone size is stated as once, few or many, or as a class when expanded; others skip it.

length: 15
J: TRBJ2-7
V: TRBV29-1
size: few
D: .
DNA: TGCAGCGTTGAAGTCTACCGGGACCAACCATACGAGCAGTACTTC
CDR3: CSVEVYRDQPYEQYF

length: 11
J: TRBJ1-1
V: TRBV30
size: once
D: .
DNA: TGTTCCTATGGTGGTAACACTGAAGCTTTCTTT
CDR3: CSYGGNTEAFF

length: 13
J: TRBJ1-2
V: TRBV5-1
size: .
D: .
DNA: TGCGCCAGCAGCCCTGAAGCGAGCTATGGCTACACCTTC
CDR3: CASSPEASYGYTF

length: 13
J: TRBJ2-5
V: TRBV10-3
size: .
D: .
DNA: TGTGCCATCGGACGGCAGGAGGGAGAGACCCAGTACTTC
CDR3: CAIGRQEGETQYF

length: 15
J: TRBJ1-2
V: TRBV14
size: .
D: TRBD1
DNA: TGTGCCAGCAGCCCACAGGGAAGGGGGCTGGAGGGCTACACCTTC
CDR3: CASSPQGRGLEGYTF

length: 18
J: TRBJ2-6
V: TRBV29-1
size: .
D: TRBD1
DNA: TGCAGCGTTCTAGACTCCGGGACAGGGGCCACTGGGGCCAACGCCCTGACTTTC
CDR3: CSVLDSGTGATGANALTF

length: 17
J: TRBJ2-2
V: TRBV9
size: .
D: TRBD2
DNA: TGTGCCAGCAGCGTAGTTTCGGGAGGGGATTACACCGGGGAGCTGTTTTTT
CDR3: CASSVVSGGDYTGELFF

length: 8
J: TRBJ1-2
V: TRBV7-9
size: .
D: .
DNA: TGTGCCTCGGGGAGCTACACCTTC
CDR3: CASGSYTF

length: 12
J: TRBJ2-7
V: TRBV28
size: .
D: .
DNA: TGTGCCAGCAGTTCGGGACTTTACGAGCAGTACTTC
CDR3: CASSSGLYEQYF

length: 14
J: TRBJ2-5
V: TRBV5-1
size: .
D: .
DNA: TGCGCCAGCAGCGGAGGGACAGCTCAAGAGACCCAGTACTTC
CDR3: CASSGGTAQETQYF

length: 13
J: TRBJ2-7
V: TRBV4-1
size: .
D: .
DNA: TGCGCCAGCAGCCAAGATGAGTCACGCGAGCAGTACTTC
CDR3: CASSQDESREQYF

length: 11
J: TRBJ2-5
V: TRBV7-9
size: .
D: .
DNA: TGTGCCAGCAGCTGGAGGGACCCGCAGTACTTC
CDR3: CASSWRDPQYF

length: 15
J: TRBJ2-7
V: TRBV18
size: few
D: .
DNA: TGTGCCAGCTCACCACTAGTATACTCGGCCTACGAGCAGTACTTC
CDR3: CASSPLVYSAYEQYF

length: 11
J: TRBJ2-7
V: TRBV30
size: .
D: .
DNA: TGTGCCTGGAGTGGGGGTTTCGAGCAGTACTTC
CDR3: CAWSGGFEQYF

length: 16
J: TRBJ2-1
V: TRBV7-3
size: few
D: TRBD2
DNA: TGTGCCAGTCATCACGATCCGGGACTAGCCTACAATGAGCAGTTCTTC
CDR3: CASHHDPGLAYNEQFF